The entry below gives a single TCR beta chain sequence along with its context. The antigen is undetermined. This record comes from a study of siplizumab effects on memory and regulatory T cells. Broader study findings: Most alloreactive clones went unmapped to unstimulated subsets; only a minor fraction mapped. Naive or memory phenotype was unassignable for roughly 75-97% of proliferating CD4+ or CD8+ clones. It was never confirmed that proliferating Tregs from siplizumab cultures were suppressive.

Repertoires were generated with immunoSEQ multiplex PCR, while TCRdb's copy carries only in-frame clones and drops some. The profile covers roughly 93,000 clones, with 90% to 95% appearing a single time and roughly 1.3% taken by the ten largest. The receptor comes from a human donor in good health. Material: non-Treg CD4+ T cells sorted from blood.

The CDR3 DNA reads TGTGCCAGCAGTCTAGCGGGACGCACAGATACGCAGTATTTT. Amino acids: CASSLAGRTDTQYF. The chain couples TRBV25-1 to TRBJ2-3; TRBD2 agrees at 9 bases. V was clipped by 5 bases and J by 1 base; unmatched bases: 1. Germline lookup yields CDR1 MGHDK and CDR2 SYGVNS. This CDR3 is 14 amino acids long.